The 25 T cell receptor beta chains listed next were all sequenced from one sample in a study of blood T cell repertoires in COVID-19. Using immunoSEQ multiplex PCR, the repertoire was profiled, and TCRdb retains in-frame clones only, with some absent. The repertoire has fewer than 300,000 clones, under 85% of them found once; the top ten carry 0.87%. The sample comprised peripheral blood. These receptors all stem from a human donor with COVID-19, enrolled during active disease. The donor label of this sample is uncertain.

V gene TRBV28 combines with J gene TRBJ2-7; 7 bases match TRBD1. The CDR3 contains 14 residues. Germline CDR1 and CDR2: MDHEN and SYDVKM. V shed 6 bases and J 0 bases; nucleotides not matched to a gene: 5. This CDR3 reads CASSEQGPSYEQYF. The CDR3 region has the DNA TGTGCCAGCAGCGAACAGGGGCCCTCCTACGAGCAGTACTTC.

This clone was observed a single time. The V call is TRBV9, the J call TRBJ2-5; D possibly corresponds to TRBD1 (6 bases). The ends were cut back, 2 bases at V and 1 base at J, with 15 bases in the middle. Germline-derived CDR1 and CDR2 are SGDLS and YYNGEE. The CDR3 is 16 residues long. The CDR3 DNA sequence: TGTGCCAGCAGCGTCTCCGGACAGCTGTTCCAAGAGACCCAGTACTTC. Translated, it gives CASSVSGQLFQETQYF.

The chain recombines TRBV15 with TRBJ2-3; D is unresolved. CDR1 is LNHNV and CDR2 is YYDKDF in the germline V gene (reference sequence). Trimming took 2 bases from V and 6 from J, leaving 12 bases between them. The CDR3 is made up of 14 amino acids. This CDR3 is CATSRKPAADTQYF. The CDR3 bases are TGTGCCACCAGCAGAAAACCGGCGGCGGATACGCAGTATTTT.

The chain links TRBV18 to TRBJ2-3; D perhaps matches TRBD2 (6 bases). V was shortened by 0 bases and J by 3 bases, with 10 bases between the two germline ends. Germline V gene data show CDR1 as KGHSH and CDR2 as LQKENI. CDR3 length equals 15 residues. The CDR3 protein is CASSPPTGRTDTQYF. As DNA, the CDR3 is TGTGCCAGCTCACCACCGACGGGGAGGACAGATACGCAGTATTTT.

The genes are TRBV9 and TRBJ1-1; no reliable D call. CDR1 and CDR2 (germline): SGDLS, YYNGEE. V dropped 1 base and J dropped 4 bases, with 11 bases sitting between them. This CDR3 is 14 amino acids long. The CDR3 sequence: CASSVIMAGTEAFF. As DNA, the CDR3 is TGTGCCAGCAGCGTAATAATGGCGGGCACTGAAGCTTTCTTT.

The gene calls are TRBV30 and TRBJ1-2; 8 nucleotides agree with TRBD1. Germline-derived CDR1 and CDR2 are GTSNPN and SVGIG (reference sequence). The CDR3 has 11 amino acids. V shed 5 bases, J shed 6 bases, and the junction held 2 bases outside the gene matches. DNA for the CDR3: TGTGCCTGGGACAGGGGTAATGGCTACACCTTC. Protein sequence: CAWDRGNGYTF.

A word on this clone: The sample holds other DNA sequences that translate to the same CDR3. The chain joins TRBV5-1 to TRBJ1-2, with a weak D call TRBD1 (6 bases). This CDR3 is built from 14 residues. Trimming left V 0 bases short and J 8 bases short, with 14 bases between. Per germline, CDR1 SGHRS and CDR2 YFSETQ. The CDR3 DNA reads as TGCGCCAGCAGCTTGGCCGGGGGGGCTGACGGCTACACCTTC. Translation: CASSLAGGADGYTF.

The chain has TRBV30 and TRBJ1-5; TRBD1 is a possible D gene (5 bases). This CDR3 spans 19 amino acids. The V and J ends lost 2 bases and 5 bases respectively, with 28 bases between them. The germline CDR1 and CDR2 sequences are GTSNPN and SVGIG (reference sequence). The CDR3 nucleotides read TGTGCCTGGAGTACAACCCTGCTCACAGGACCTTATGCGCATCAGCCCCAGCATTTT. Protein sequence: CAWSTTLLTGPYAHQPQHF.

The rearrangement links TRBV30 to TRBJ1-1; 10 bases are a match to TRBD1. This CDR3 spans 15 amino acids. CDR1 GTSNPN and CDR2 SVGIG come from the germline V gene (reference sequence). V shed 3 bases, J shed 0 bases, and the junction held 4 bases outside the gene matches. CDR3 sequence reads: CAWRGDRGMNTEAFF. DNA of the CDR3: TGTGCCTGGAGAGGGGACAGGGGAATGAACACTGAAGCTTTCTTT. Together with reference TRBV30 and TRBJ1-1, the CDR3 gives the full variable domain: SQTIHQWPATLVQPVGSPLSLECTVEGTSNPNLYWYRQAAGRGLQLLFYSVGIGQISSEVPQNLSASRPQDRQFILSSKKLLLSDSGFYLCAWRGDRGMNTEAFFGQGTRLTVV.

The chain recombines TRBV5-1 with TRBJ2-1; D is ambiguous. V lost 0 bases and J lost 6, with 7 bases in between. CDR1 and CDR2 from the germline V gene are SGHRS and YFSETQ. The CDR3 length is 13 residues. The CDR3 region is CASSLGALNEQFF. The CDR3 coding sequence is TGCGCCAGCAGCTTGGGGGCGCTCAATGAGCAGTTCTTC.

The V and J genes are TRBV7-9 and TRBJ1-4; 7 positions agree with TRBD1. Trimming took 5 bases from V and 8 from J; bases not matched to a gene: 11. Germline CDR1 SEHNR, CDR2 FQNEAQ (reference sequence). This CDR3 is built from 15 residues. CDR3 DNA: TGTGCCAGCAGCGGAGGACAGGCCCCCGAGGAAAAACTGTTTTTT. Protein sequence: CASSGGQAPEEKLFF. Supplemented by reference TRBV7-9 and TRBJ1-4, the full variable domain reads DTGVSQNPRHKITKRGQNVTFRCDPISEHNRLYWYRQTLGQGPEFLTYFQNEAQLEKSRLLSDRFSAERPKGSFSTLEIQRTEQGDSAMYLCASSGGQAPEEKLFFGSGTQLSVL.

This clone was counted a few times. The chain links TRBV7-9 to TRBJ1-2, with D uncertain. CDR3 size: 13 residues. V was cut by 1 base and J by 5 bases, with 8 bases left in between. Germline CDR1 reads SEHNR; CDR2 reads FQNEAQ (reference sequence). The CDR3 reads CASSLEADYGYTF. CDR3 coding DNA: TGTGCCAGCAGCTTAGAAGCGGATTATGGCTACACCTTC.

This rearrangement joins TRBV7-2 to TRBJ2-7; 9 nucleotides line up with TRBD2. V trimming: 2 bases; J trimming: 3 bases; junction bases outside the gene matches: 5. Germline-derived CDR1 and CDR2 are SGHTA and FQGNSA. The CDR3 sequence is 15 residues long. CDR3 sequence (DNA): TGTGCCAGCAGCTTAATTTCTAGCGGGAACTACGAGCAGTACTTC. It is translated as CASSLISSGNYEQYF.

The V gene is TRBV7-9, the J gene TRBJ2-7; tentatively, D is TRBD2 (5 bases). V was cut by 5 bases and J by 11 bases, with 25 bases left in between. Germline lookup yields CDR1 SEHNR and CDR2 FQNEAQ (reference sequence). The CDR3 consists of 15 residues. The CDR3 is CASSHPPGSGAMEYF. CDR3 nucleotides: TGTGCCAGCAGCCACCCCCCGGGGAGTGGAGCGATGGAGTACTTC.

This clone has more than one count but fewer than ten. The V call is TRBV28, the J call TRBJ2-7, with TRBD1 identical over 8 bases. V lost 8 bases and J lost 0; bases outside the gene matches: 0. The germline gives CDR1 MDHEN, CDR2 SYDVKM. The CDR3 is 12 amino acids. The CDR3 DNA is TGTGCCAGCGGGACAGGCTCCTACGAGCAGTACTTC. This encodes CASGTGSYEQYF.

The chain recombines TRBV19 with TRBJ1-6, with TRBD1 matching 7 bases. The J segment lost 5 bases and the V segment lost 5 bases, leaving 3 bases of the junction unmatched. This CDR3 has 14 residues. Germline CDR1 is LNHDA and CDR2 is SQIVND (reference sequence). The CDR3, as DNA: TGTGCCAGTAGTGTGGGACAGCATAATTCACCCCTCCACTTT. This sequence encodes CASSVGQHNSPLHF.

The CDR3: CASTRQGENTEAFF. CDR3 coding DNA: TGTGCCAGCACCCGACAGGGGGAGAACACTGAAGCTTTCTTT. V gene TRBV28 combines with J gene TRBJ1-1, with 9 positions matching TRBD1. V shed 7 bases, J shed 1 base, and the junction held 4 bases outside the gene matches. From germline, CDR1 is MDHEN and CDR2 SYDVKM. The CDR3 is 14 amino acids.

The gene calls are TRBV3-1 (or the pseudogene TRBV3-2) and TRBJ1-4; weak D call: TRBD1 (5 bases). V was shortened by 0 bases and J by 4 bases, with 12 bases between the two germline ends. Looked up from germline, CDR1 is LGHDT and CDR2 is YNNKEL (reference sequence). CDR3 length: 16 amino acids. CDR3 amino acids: CASSQEMRRGNEKLFF. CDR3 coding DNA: TGTGCCAGCAGCCAAGAGATGAGAAGGGGTAATGAAAAACTGTTTTTT.

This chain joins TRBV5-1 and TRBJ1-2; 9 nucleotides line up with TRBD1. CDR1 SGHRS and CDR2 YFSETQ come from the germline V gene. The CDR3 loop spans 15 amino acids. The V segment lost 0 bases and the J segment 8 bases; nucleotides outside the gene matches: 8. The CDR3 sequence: CASSLAGDRVDGYTF. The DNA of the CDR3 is TGCGCCAGCAGCTTGGCGGGGGACAGGGTGGACGGCTACACCTTC.

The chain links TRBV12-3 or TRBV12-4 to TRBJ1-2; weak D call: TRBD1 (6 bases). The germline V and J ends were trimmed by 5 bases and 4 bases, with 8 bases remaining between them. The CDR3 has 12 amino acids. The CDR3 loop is CASSRTAYGYTF. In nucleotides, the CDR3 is TGTGCCAGCAGTCGGACAGCCTATGGCTACACCTTC.

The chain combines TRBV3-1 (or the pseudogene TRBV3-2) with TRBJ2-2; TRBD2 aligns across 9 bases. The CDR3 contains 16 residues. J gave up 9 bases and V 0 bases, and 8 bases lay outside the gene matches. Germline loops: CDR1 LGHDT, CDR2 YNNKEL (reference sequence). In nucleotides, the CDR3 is TGTGCCAGCAGCCAAGATCGTACTAGCGGGTCCTGGGAGCTGTTTTTT. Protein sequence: CASSQDRTSGSWELFF.

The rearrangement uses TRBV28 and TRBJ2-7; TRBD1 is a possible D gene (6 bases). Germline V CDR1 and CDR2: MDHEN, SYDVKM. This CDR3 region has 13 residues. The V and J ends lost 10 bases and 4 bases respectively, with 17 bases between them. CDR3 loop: CATVGQFLYEQYF. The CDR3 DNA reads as TGTGCCACAGTCGGACAGTTCTTGTACGAGCAGTACTTC.

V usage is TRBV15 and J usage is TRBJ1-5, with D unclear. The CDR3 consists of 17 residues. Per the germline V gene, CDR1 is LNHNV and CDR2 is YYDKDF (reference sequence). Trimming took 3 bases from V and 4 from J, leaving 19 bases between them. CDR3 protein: CATSSRRLDSTNQPQHF. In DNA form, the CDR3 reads TGTGCCACCAGCAGTCGGCGGCTGGACTCAACTAATCAGCCCCAGCATTTT.

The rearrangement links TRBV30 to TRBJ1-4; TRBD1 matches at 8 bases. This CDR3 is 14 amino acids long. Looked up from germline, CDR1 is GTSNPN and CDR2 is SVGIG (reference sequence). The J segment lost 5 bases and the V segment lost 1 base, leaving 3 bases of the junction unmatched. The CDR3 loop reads CAWSADRANEKLFF. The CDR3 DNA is TGTGCCTGGAGTGCGGACAGGGCGAATGAAAAACTGTTTTTT.

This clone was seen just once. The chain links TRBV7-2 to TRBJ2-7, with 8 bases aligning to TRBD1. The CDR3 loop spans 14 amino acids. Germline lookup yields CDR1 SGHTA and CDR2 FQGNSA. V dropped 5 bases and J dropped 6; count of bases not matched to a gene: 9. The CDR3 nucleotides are TGTGCCAGCAGCATGGGACAGGCGGAGCTCGAGCAGTACTTC. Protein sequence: CASSMGQAELEQYF.